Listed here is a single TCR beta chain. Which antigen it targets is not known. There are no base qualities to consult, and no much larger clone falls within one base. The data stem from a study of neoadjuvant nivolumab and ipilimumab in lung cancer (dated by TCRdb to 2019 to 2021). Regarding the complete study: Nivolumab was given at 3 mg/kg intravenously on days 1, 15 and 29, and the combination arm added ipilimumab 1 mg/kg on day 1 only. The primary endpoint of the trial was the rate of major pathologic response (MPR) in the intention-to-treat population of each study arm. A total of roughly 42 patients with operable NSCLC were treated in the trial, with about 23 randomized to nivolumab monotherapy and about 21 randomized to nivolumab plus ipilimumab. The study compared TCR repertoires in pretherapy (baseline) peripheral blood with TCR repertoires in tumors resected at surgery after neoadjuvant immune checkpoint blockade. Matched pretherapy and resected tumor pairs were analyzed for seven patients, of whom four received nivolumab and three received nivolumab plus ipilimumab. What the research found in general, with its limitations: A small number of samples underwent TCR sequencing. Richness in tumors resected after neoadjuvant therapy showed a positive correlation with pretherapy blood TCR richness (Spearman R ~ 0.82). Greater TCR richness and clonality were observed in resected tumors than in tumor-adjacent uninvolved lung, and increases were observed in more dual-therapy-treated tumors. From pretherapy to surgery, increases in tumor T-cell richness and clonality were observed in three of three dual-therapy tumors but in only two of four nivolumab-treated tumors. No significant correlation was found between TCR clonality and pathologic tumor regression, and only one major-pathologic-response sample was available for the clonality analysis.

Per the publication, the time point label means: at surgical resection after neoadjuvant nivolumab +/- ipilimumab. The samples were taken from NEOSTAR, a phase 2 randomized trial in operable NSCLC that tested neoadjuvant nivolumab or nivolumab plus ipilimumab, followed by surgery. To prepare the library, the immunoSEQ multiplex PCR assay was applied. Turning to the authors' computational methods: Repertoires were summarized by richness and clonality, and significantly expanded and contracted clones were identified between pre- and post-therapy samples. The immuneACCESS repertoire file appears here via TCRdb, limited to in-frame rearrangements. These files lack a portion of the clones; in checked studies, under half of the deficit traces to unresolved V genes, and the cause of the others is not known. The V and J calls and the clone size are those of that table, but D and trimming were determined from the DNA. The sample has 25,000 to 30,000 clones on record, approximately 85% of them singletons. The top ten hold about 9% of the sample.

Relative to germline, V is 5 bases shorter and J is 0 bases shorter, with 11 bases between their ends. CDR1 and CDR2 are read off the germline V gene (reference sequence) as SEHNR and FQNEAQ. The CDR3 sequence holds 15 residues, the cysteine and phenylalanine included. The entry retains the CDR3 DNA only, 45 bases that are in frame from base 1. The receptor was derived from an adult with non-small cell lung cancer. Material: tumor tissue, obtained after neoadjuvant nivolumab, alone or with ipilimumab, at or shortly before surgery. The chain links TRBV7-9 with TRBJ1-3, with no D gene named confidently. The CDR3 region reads CASSRPGNSGNTIYF. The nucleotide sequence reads TGTGCCAGCAGCCGACCCGGAAACTCTGGAAACACCATATATTTT.